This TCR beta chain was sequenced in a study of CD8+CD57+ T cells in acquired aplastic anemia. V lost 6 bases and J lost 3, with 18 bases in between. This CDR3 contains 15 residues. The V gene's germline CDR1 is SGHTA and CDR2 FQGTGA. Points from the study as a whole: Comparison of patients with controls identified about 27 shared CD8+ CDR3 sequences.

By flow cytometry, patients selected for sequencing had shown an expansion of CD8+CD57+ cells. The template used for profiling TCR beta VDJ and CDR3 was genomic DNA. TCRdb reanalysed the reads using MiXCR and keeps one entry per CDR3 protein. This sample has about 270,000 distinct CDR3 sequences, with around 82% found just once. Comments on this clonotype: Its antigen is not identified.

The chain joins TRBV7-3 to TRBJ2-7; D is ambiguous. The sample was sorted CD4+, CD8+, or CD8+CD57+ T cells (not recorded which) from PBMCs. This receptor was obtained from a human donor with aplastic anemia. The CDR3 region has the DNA TGTGCCAGCAGTTTGACGGAGCCGGTAAACTACGAGCAGTACTTC. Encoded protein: CASSLTEPVNYEQYF.